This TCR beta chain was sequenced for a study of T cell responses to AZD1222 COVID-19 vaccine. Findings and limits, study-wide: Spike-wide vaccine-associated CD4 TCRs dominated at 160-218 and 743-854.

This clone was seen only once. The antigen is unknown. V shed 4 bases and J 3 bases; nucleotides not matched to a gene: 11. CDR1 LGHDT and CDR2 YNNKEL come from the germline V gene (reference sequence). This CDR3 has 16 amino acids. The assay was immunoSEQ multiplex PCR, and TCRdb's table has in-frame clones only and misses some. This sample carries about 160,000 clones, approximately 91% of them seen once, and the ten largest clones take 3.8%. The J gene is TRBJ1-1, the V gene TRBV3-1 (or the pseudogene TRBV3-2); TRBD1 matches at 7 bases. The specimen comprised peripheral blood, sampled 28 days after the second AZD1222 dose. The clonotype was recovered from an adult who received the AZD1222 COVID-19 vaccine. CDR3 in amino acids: CASSPQGGPRDTEAFF. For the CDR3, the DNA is TGTGCCAGCAGCCCCCAGGGGGGCCCAAGGGACACTGAAGCTTTCTTT.